The T cell receptor beta chain under discussion was sequenced for a study of blood T cell repertoires in COVID-19. Study summary: T cells, B-cell-depleted T cells, or PBMCs provided the cDNA or gDNA that served as material.

Germline loops: CDR1 SGHAT, CDR2 FQNNGV. Trimming removed 5 bases from V and 5 bases from J; junction bases left unmatched: 19. This CDR3 comprises 19 residues. This clone was recorded only once. Seattle-derived patients entered the study during active infection and were followed longitudinally. Method: immunoSEQ multiplex PCR; TCRdb's copy keeps in-frame clones and lacks some. The table includes fewer than 400,000 clones, 85% to 90% detected once. The rearrangement joins TRBV11-2 to TRBJ2-7, with 12 bases identical to TRBD2. The sequence came from a woman in her twenties or thirties with COVID-19, enrolled during active disease. The source material was peripheral blood. CDR3 sequence: CASSPGGGLAGGPRDEQYF. Written as DNA, the CDR3 is TGTGCCAGCAGCCCGGGAGGAGGTCTAGCGGGAGGGCCGAGGGACGAGCAGTACTTC. Using reference TRBV11-2 and TRBJ2-7 for the parts outside the CDR3, the full variable domain is EAGVAQSPRYKIIEKRQSVAFWCNPISGHATLYWYQQILGQGPKLLIQFQNNGVVDDSQLPKDRFSAERLKGVDSTLKIQPAKLEDSAVYLCASSPGGGLAGGPRDEQYFGPGTRLTVT.